This T cell receptor beta chain is drawn from a study of blood T cell repertoires in COVID-19. Study background: T cells, B-cell-depleted T cells, or PBMCs provided the cDNA or gDNA that served as material.

Symptom resolution, clearance, or two negative PCRs marked donors in Cohort 3 as recovered. Sequencing was performed with immunoSEQ multiplex PCR; in TCRdb, only in-frame clones are kept and a portion is missing. The sample contains some 350,000 clones, roughly nine tenths of which appear only once. Sequenced input: PBMCs or T cells enriched from blood (not recorded which). The sequence derives from a young man who had recovered from COVID-19.

CDR3 region: CASSQVGLALDTQYF. In DNA, the CDR3 is TGCGCCAGCAGCCAAGTAGGACTCGCCCTAGATACGCAGTATTTT. The chain joins TRBV4-1 to TRBJ2-3; possibly TRBD2 for D (5 bases). The V end was cut by 1 base, the J end by 5 bases, with 13 bases between. Germline assignment: CDR1 MGHRA and CDR2 YSYEKL. The CDR3 sequence is 15 residues long.